This T cell receptor (beta chain) was recovered during a study of T cells in tuberculosis (dated by TCRdb to 2017 to 2018). Turning to the overall study: The study combined CD1B tetramers and high-throughput TCR immunosequencing to characterize T cells specific for the mycobacterial lipid antigen glucose monomycolate (GMM). A South African clinical cohort compared IGRA-negative adolescents, IGRA-positive adolescents with latent tuberculosis and adults with active tuberculosis, under 13 per group.

TCR libraries were generated with the immunoSEQ multiplex PCR assay, using TCR-beta and/or TCR-alpha/delta assays for each sample. Amplified TCR libraries were sequenced on the Illumina high-throughput platform. The source study handled its data this way. Clustering and dimensionality reduction were performed using pairwise TCRdist distances among GMM-specific receptors from ex vivo sorted or in vitro expanded T cells. Each clinical repertoire was assigned a mean NN-distance score, defined as the average TCRdist to the nearest 10% of tetramer-positive reference sequences. GEM TCR motif frequency was computed as the fraction of unique TCRs matching known GEM sequences by V/J usage and CDR3 length. Linear discriminant analysis with leave-one-out cross-validation, implemented in scikit-learn, was used to classify active tuberculosis. TCRdb holds this immuneACCESS table with in-frame rearrangements only. Some clones are missing; in checked studies, unresolved V genes explain under half, and the rest has no known cause. The V and J calls and clone size come from that table; D and trimming were worked out from the DNA. The sample table lists some 28,000 clones, 90% of them with a count of one. 5% to 7% of the sample is in the top ten clones.

Study-wide conclusions, independent of this receptor: The smaller NN-distances in active tuberculosis patients were driven in part by shorter CDR3-alpha lengths, while the difference seen for TCR-beta was not statistically significant. Using GEM motif frequencies, a classifier achieved roughly 72% accuracy, whereas a classifier built on the diverse GMM-specific repertoire got to 87% accuracy (AUROC 0.8 to 0.95). Which clinical samples got chosen depended on the availability of cryopreserved specimens, and the active tuberculosis cases were adults, whereas the controls were adolescents. Smaller mean NN-distances to GMM-specific TCRs were observed in active tuberculosis TCR-alpha repertoires than in IGRA-negative controls, suggesting clonal expansion of GMM-specific TCRs.

At study entry, a tuberculin skin test and the QuantiFERON-TB GOLD In-Tube IGRA were used to screen adolescents for latent tuberculosis infection. Immunosequencing was performed on unsorted cryopreserved PBMC and covered roughly 100,000 T cells per clinical donor on average. Eleven high schools in the Worcester region of the Western Cape, South Africa, served as enrollment sites for adolescents aged 12 to 18 years. Ten or so M. tuberculosis-infected adolescents and about 10 uninfected adolescents were selected, with the two groups matched for age and sex. For the adolescents, PBMC were isolated by density centrifugation from freshly drawn heparinized blood and then cryopreserved. Notes on this clone: What antigen it recognizes has not been identified. The input lacks base qualities; no much larger clone sits a single base away.

CDR3 length: 18 amino acids, cysteine to phenylalanine. The retained sequence is limited to the CDR3, 54 bases, with the frame set at the first base. CDR1 SGHAT and CDR2 FQNNGV are derived from the germline V gene. Germline trimming amounts to 1 base on V and 5 bases on J, with 16 as the count of junction bases outside the gene matches. The sample consisted of PBMCs. This chain is built from TRBV11-2 and TRBJ2-7; TRBD2 matches 8 bases in the middle. This TCR was sampled from a donor aged 10-29 years with latent tuberculosis or without tuberculosis infection. For the CDR3, the sequence is CASSLARSWAGGPHEQYF. The bases are TGTGCCAGCAGCTTAGCCCGAAGCTGGGCGGGGGGTCCTCACGAGCAGTACTTC.